This is a list of T cell receptor beta chains from one sample in a study of T cells in Graves' hyperthyroidism and ophthalmopathy. TCRdb recomputed calls from the multiplex PCR reads with MiXCR, one row per CDR3 protein. The data show 490,000 or so distinct CDR3 sequences, approximately 22% seen once. Sample: blood. These receptors originate from a woman between 70 and 85 years old with Graves' ophthalmopathy. Both conserved end residues are part of each CDR3. Fields, in order: CDR3 length, clone size, V gene, J gene, D gene, CDR3 DNA, CDR3 protein. D genes are given only for firm matches. Not every row has a clone size; where given, it reads once, few, many or a size class.

length: 13; size: few; V: TRBV7-3; J: TRBJ2-5; D: .; DNA: TGTGCCAGCAGCAAGACTCTTCAAGAGACCCAGTACTTC; CDR3: CASSKTLQETQYF
length: 16; size: few; V: TRBV3-1; J: TRBJ2-1; D: TRBD2; DNA: TGTGCCAGCAGCTTTTTAGCGGGAGGCTCCTACAATGAGCAGTTCTTC; CDR3: CASSFLAGGSYNEQFF
length: 14; size: .; V: TRBV6-5; J: TRBJ2-7; D: .; DNA: TGTGCCAGCAGTTACGGGGGGTTAACCTACGAGCAGTACTTC; CDR3: CASSYGGLTYEQYF
length: 15; size: .; V: TRBV20-1; J: TRBJ2-4; D: .; DNA: TGCAGTGCTGCATTATCGGGATCTCGAACGAACATTCAGTACTTC; CDR3: CSAALSGSRTNIQYF
length: 10; size: .; V: TRBV20-1; J: TRBJ2-7; D: .; DNA: TGCAGTGCTAGCCCGCAGCCGCAGTACTTC; CDR3: CSASPQPQYF
length: 15; size: .; V: TRBV7-2; J: TRBJ2-1; D: TRBD2; DNA: TGTGCCAGCAGCTCCCTAGCGGGAGAATCGTATGAGCAGTTCTTC; CDR3: CASSSLAGESYEQFF
length: 18; size: .; V: TRBV6-6; J: TRBJ1-5; D: .; DNA: TGTGCCAGCAGTTACTCTTCCCCGGACGGCTATAGCAATCAGCCCCAGCATTTT; CDR3: CASSYSSPDGYSNQPQHF
length: 12; size: few; V: TRBV6-5; J: TRBJ2-1; D: .; DNA: TGTGCCAGCAGTTCCGAGCGGGATGAGCAGTTCTTC; CDR3: CASSSERDEQFF
length: 13; size: .; V: TRBV7-2; J: TRBJ2-7; D: TRBD2; DNA: TGTGCCAGCGGACTAGCGGGAGACTACGAGCAGTACTTC; CDR3: CASGLAGDYEQYF
length: 17; size: .; V: TRBV25-1; J: TRBJ2-1; D: TRBD2; DNA: TGTGCCAGCAGTGAATATCAAGCGACTAGCGGTTACAATGAGCAGTTCTTC; CDR3: CASSEYQATSGYNEQFF
length: 13; size: few; V: TRBV18; J: TRBJ2-1; D: .; DNA: TGTGCCAGCTCACCCCCGCCGGGTGATGAGCAGTTCTTC; CDR3: CASSPPPGDEQFF
length: 16; size: few; V: TRBV24-1; J: TRBJ2-3; D: .; DNA: TGTGCCACCAGTGATTTGAGGGGCGGGAGCACAGATACGCAGTATTTT; CDR3: CATSDLRGGSTDTQYF
length: 15; size: .; V: TRBV7-2; J: TRBJ1-6; D: .; DNA: TGTGCCAGAAGCCCCCCACCTTCATATGATTCACCCCTCCACTTT; CDR3: CARSPPPSYDSPLHF
length: 15; size: .; V: TRBV2; J: TRBJ2-4; D: .; DNA: TGTGCCAGCAGTAACGAACAGCTAGCCAAAAACATTCAGTACTTC; CDR3: CASSNEQLAKNIQYF
length: 13; size: few; V: TRBV20-1; J: TRBJ1-6; D: .; DNA: TGCAGTGCTAGCTTCCGGGGGGGTTCACCCCTCCACTTT; CDR3: CSASFRGGSPLHF
length: 10; size: many; V: TRBV20-1; J: TRBJ2-7; D: .; DNA: TGCAGTGCTAGCAGCTACGAGCAGTACTTC; CDR3: CSASSYEQYF
length: 17; size: many; V: TRBV20-1; J: TRBJ2-7; D: .; DNA: TGCAGTGCTAGAGATTTCTTGAGCCCGGAGAGGAACTACGAGCAGTACTTC; CDR3: CSARDFLSPERNYEQYF
length: 14; size: few; V: TRBV5-1; J: TRBJ2-7; D: TRBD2; DNA: TGCGCCAGCAGCTCCCGGGACTACCTCTACGAGCAGTACTTC; CDR3: CASSSRDYLYEQYF
length: 15; size: .; V: TRBV19; J: TRBJ2-1; D: .; DNA: TGTGCCAGTAGTACCAGCGGAGACGCCTACAATGAGCAGTTCTTC; CDR3: CASSTSGDAYNEQFF
length: 15; size: .; V: TRBV29-1; J: TRBJ1-4; D: .; DNA: TGCAGCATACCTGGAGGTTCGGGGGGTACCGAAAAACTGTTTTTT; CDR3: CSIPGGSGGTEKLFF
length: 15; size: .; V: TRBV4-2; J: TRBJ1-4; D: .; DNA: TGTGCCAGCAGCCCCTCGGGTGGTTTTAGGGAAAAACTGTTTTTT; CDR3: CASSPSGGFREKLFF
length: 19; size: .; V: TRBV27; J: TRBJ2-1; D: TRBD2; DNA: TGTGCCAGCACTAGTTCCGGGACTAGCGCACGAAGCTCCTACAATGAGCAGTTCTTC; CDR3: CASTSSGTSARSSYNEQFF
length: 14; size: .; V: TRBV20-1; J: TRBJ2-3; D: .; DNA: TGCAGTGCTTGGACAGCGACGGGCACAGATACGCAGTATTTT; CDR3: CSAWTATGTDTQYF
length: 12; size: many; V: TRBV27; J: TRBJ2-3; D: .; DNA: TGTGCCAGCAGTTTCAGTAAGGGAACGCAGTATTTT; CDR3: CASSFSKGTQYF
length: 14; size: many; V: TRBV12-5; J: TRBJ2-1; D: .; DNA: TGTGCTAGTGGTTTTACAGGGAATTCCGATGAGCAGTTCTTC; CDR3: CASGFTGNSDEQFF
length: 12; size: many; V: TRBV24-1; J: TRBJ2-7; D: .; DNA: TGTGCCACCAGTGGGCCTACCTACGAGCAGTACTTC; CDR3: CATSGPTYEQYF
length: 15; size: .; V: TRBV20-1; J: TRBJ2-1; D: .; DNA: TGCAGTGCTAGTGTGGGGTCGCGGGGCTCCAATGAGCAGTTCTTC; CDR3: CSASVGSRGSNEQFF
length: 14; size: .; V: TRBV28; J: TRBJ2-5; D: .; DNA: TGTGCCAGCAGTCCCCCGGGGGACGGAGAGACCCAGTACTTC; CDR3: CASSPPGDGETQYF
length: 15; size: many; V: TRBV28; J: TRBJ1-1; D: .; DNA: TGTGCCAGCAGTTCTGTCCCCGGAGGGAACACTGAAGCTTTCTTT; CDR3: CASSSVPGGNTEAFF
length: 13; size: many; V: TRBV6-6; J: TRBJ2-7; D: .; DNA: TGTGCCAGCAGTTACGTACAGTCTTACGAGCAGTACTTC; CDR3: CASSYVQSYEQYF
length: 13; size: .; V: TRBV5-1; J: TRBJ2-1; D: .; DNA: TGCGCCAGCAGCCCCACGAGTTGGAATGAGCAGTTCTTC; CDR3: CASSPTSWNEQFF
length: 15; size: .; V: TRBV6-1; J: TRBJ1-1; D: .; DNA: TGTGCCAGCAGTGAAAAACCGGGGGCTCGGGATGAAGCTTTCTTT; CDR3: CASSEKPGARDEAFF
length: 14; size: few; V: TRBV20-1; J: TRBJ2-3; D: .; DNA: TGCAGTGCTAGAGATTGGCAGTATGAGGATACGCAGTATTTT; CDR3: CSARDWQYEDTQYF